This T cell receptor beta chain emerged from a study of cytomegalovirus exposure and HLA in healthy donors. Study-wide results and limits: Segments of the TCR beta V type were, in most cases, productive about 90% or about 30% of the time in an earlier analysis.

Notes on this clone: Its antigen remains unidentified.

Primers included in the PCR were 60 Vbeta and 13 Jbeta primers. TCRdb's table, derived via immunoSEQ multiplex PCR, lists solely in-frame clones and lacks some. The sample carries roughly 73,000 clones, approximately 80% recorded once. Trimming pared 5 bases from V and 11 bases from J, leaving 13 bases between. Germline V gene lookup returns CDR1 SEHNR and CDR2 FQNEAQ (reference sequence). This CDR3 has 12 amino acids. Healthy individuals who donated bone marrow served as the donors. Donors sampled were nominally healthy, though unrecorded immune exposures were likely. The sequence came from a middle-aged man in good health and CMV-seronegative. The rearrangement joins TRBV7-9 to TRBJ1-3; D gene unclear. The sequencing input was PBMCs. As DNA, the CDR3 is TGTGCCAGCAGCCTCCAAGTTTGGCCCATATATTTT. As protein: CASSLQVWPIYF.